Listed below are T cell receptor beta chains from one sample, sequenced in a study of T cells in Graves' hyperthyroidism and ophthalmopathy. TCRdb called the multiplex PCR reads again in MiXCR, with one record for every CDR3 protein. The table records over 250,000 distinct CDR3 sequences, approximately 15% of them present only once. Sequencing was done on a sample of blood. Receptors originate from a woman aged 55-70 years with Graves' ophthalmopathy. The CDR3 runs from the conserved cysteine through the conserved F or W. Fields, in order: D gene, V gene, J gene, clone size, CDR3 protein, CDR3 DNA. The D gene is left open where the match is weak. Clone size appears in some rows only: once, few, many, or a class for an expanded clone.

d_gene: TRBD1
v_gene: TRBV4-3
j_gene: TRBJ2-2
abundance: NA
CDR3aa: CASSHHPDRGETGELFF
CDR3nt: TGCGCCAGCAGCCATCACCCAGACAGGGGGGAAACCGGGGAGCTGTTTTTT

d_gene: NA
v_gene: TRBV11-2
j_gene: TRBJ2-7
abundance: many
CDR3aa: CASSIDHQGAFYEQYF
CDR3nt: TGTGCCAGCAGCATCGACCACCAGGGCGCATTCTACGAGCAGTACTTC

d_gene: TRBD1
v_gene: TRBV5-1
j_gene: TRBJ2-2
abundance: many
CDR3aa: CASSPGQGARTGELFF
CDR3nt: TGCGCCAGCAGCCCAGGACAGGGGGCGAGGACCGGGGAGCTGTTTTTT

d_gene: NA
v_gene: TRBV6-2/TRBV6-3
j_gene: TRBJ1-2
abundance: many
CDR3aa: CASSYDRFFSGYTF
CDR3nt: TGTGCCAGCAGTTACGACAGGTTTTTTTCTGGCTACACCTTC

d_gene: TRBD1
v_gene: TRBV29-1
j_gene: TRBJ1-1
abundance: many
CDR3aa: CSVEPTTGGRIAFF
CDR3nt: TGCAGCGTTGAGCCAACCACAGGGGGGCGCATAGCTTTCTTT

d_gene: NA
v_gene: TRBV7-2
j_gene: TRBJ1-4
abundance: many
CDR3aa: CASSSLDWKLFF
CDR3nt: TGTGCCAGCAGCTCCCTAGATTGGAAACTGTTTTTT

d_gene: TRBD1
v_gene: TRBV6-1
j_gene: TRBJ2-7
abundance: NA
CDR3aa: CAVGQGAREQYF
CDR3nt: TGTGCCGTGGGTCAGGGGGCTCGGGAGCAGTACTTC

d_gene: NA
v_gene: TRBV5-5
j_gene: TRBJ2-1
abundance: many
CDR3aa: CASSLTGTNGEQFF
CDR3nt: TGTGCCAGCAGCTTGACTGGGACCAACGGGGAGCAGTTCTTC

d_gene: TRBD2
v_gene: TRBV4-3
j_gene: TRBJ2-3
abundance: few
CDR3aa: CASSQDWGGSADTQYF
CDR3nt: TGCGCCAGCAGCCAAGATTGGGGGGGGAGCGCAGATACGCAGTATTTT

d_gene: NA
v_gene: TRBV18
j_gene: TRBJ1-2
abundance: many
CDR3aa: CASSPPNTPTVYTF
CDR3nt: TGTGCCAGCTCACCACCGAACACACCCACGGTCTACACCTTC

d_gene: NA
v_gene: TRBV18
j_gene: TRBJ2-7
abundance: few
CDR3aa: CASSTGMSYEQYF
CDR3nt: TGTGCCAGCTCGACCGGGATGTCGTACGAGCAGTACTTC

d_gene: TRBD1
v_gene: TRBV29-1
j_gene: TRBJ2-3
abundance: few
CDR3aa: CSVDWDRGETDTQYF
CDR3nt: TGCAGCGTTGATTGGGACAGGGGTGAGACAGATACGCAGTATTTT

d_gene: NA
v_gene: TRBV28
j_gene: TRBJ1-6
abundance: few
CDR3aa: CASSTPPGTDSPLHF
CDR3nt: TGTGCCAGCAGTACTCCTCCCGGGACGGATTCACCCCTCCACTTT

d_gene: NA
v_gene: TRBV6-1
j_gene: TRBJ1-2
abundance: many
CDR3aa: CASLPTGTANYGYTF
CDR3nt: TGTGCCAGCCTACCTACGGGGACTGCTAACTATGGCTACACCTTC

d_gene: TRBD2
v_gene: TRBV6-4
j_gene: TRBJ2-3
abundance: NA
CDR3aa: CASSDSSSGRIDTQYF
CDR3nt: TGTGCCAGCAGTGACAGCTCTAGCGGGAGGATAGATACGCAGTATTTT

d_gene: NA
v_gene: TRBV12-3/TRBV12-4
j_gene: TRBJ1-2
abundance: many
CDR3aa: CASSLLRTDGYTF
CDR3nt: TGTGCCAGCAGTTTGCTCAGGACGGATGGCTACACCTTC

d_gene: NA
v_gene: TRBV28
j_gene: TRBJ1-1
abundance: many
CDR3aa: CASSSQSEAFF
CDR3nt: TGTGCCAGCAGTTCACAGTCTGAAGCTTTCTTT

d_gene: TRBD2
v_gene: TRBV7-8
j_gene: TRBJ2-7
abundance: many
CDR3aa: CASSPPIRLARYEQYF
CDR3nt: TGTGCCAGCAGTCCTCCCATACGACTAGCTAGATACGAGCAGTACTTC

d_gene: TRBD2
v_gene: TRBV7-9
j_gene: TRBJ2-7
abundance: many
CDR3aa: CASSPPGPAGVYEQYF
CDR3nt: TGTGCCAGCAGCCCCCCGGGGCCAGCGGGAGTCTACGAGCAGTACTTC

d_gene: TRBD1
v_gene: TRBV5-1
j_gene: TRBJ1-2
abundance: many
CDR3aa: CASSLNPGQLNYGYTF
CDR3nt: TGCGCCAGCAGCTTGAACCCGGGACAGCTGAACTATGGCTACACCTTC

d_gene: NA
v_gene: TRBV4-3
j_gene: TRBJ2-4
abundance: few
CDR3aa: CASSLAKRGSNIQYF
CDR3nt: TGCGCCAGCAGCCTCGCCAAAAGGGGATCAAACATTCAGTACTTC

d_gene: TRBD1
v_gene: TRBV5-1
j_gene: TRBJ1-4
abundance: NA
CDR3aa: CASSRQGNNEKLFF
CDR3nt: TGCGCCAGCAGCCGACAGGGTAACAATGAAAAACTGTTTTTT

d_gene: TRBD1
v_gene: TRBV6-6
j_gene: TRBJ1-2
abundance: NA
CDR3aa: CASSYGTGGAFYGYTF
CDR3nt: TGTGCCAGCAGTTACGGGACAGGGGGCGCATTTTATGGCTACACCTTC

d_gene: NA
v_gene: TRBV28
j_gene: TRBJ2-7
abundance: many
CDR3aa: CASSYLHEQYF
CDR3nt: TGTGCCAGCAGTTACCTCCACGAGCAGTACTTC

d_gene: NA
v_gene: TRBV9
j_gene: TRBJ1-5
abundance: NA
CDR3aa: CASSPGDHGNQPQHF
CDR3nt: TGTGCCAGCAGCCCGGGAGACCATGGGAATCAGCCCCAGCATTTT

d_gene: NA
v_gene: TRBV29-1
j_gene: TRBJ2-3
abundance: many
CDR3aa: CSVSSQEGPDTQYF
CDR3nt: TGCAGCGTTTCCTCTCAGGAGGGCCCAGATACGCAGTATTTT

d_gene: TRBD1
v_gene: TRBV27
j_gene: TRBJ2-1
abundance: NA
CDR3aa: CASSGQGKNEQFF
CDR3nt: TGTGCCAGCAGTGGACAGGGAAAAAATGAGCAGTTCTTC

d_gene: NA
v_gene: TRBV7-6
j_gene: TRBJ1-6
abundance: few
CDR3aa: CASSLDGFYNSPLHF
CDR3nt: TGTGCCAGCAGCTTAGACGGGTTTTATAATTCACCCCTCCACTTT

d_gene: NA
v_gene: TRBV3-1
j_gene: TRBJ1-2
abundance: NA
CDR3aa: CASSQGRTNYGYTF
CDR3nt: TGTGCCAGCAGCCAAGGGCGGACAAACTATGGCTACACCTTC

d_gene: TRBD1
v_gene: TRBV19
j_gene: TRBJ1-2
abundance: NA
CDR3aa: CASSGPGQNYGYTF
CDR3nt: TGTGCCAGTAGTGGACCGGGACAGAACTATGGCTACACCTTC

d_gene: TRBD1
v_gene: TRBV5-1
j_gene: TRBJ2-3
abundance: many
CDR3aa: CASSSGQGKTDTQYF
CDR3nt: TGCGCCAGCAGCTCCGGACAGGGCAAAACAGATACGCAGTATTTT

d_gene: TRBD1
v_gene: TRBV28
j_gene: TRBJ1-4
abundance: many
CDR3aa: CASRFGTANEKLFF
CDR3nt: TGTGCCAGCAGATTCGGGACAGCTAATGAAAAACTGTTTTTT

d_gene: NA
v_gene: TRBV7-9
j_gene: TRBJ2-1
abundance: many
CDR3aa: CASSLDSSIYNEQFF
CDR3nt: TGTGCCAGCAGCTTAGACAGTTCGATCTACAATGAGCAGTTCTTC

d_gene: TRBD1
v_gene: TRBV2
j_gene: TRBJ2-1
abundance: many
CDR3aa: CASSGTGGYEQFF
CDR3nt: TGTGCCAGCAGTGGGACAGGGGGTTATGAGCAGTTCTTC

d_gene: TRBD1
v_gene: TRBV6-2/TRBV6-3
j_gene: TRBJ1-5
abundance: many
CDR3aa: CAARRTGLNQPQHF
CDR3nt: TGTGCCGCCCGGCGGACAGGCCTCAATCAGCCCCAGCATTTT

d_gene: NA
v_gene: TRBV27
j_gene: TRBJ2-3
abundance: many
CDR3aa: CASSLRLGLSTDTQYF
CDR3nt: TGTGCCAGCAGTTTAAGGTTGGGCCTTAGCACAGATACGCAGTATTTT

d_gene: NA
v_gene: TRBV12-3/TRBV12-4
j_gene: TRBJ1-1
abundance: many
CDR3aa: CASSSNTNTEAFF
CDR3nt: TGTGCCAGCAGTTCTAACACGAACACTGAAGCTTTCTTT

d_gene: NA
v_gene: TRBV11-1
j_gene: TRBJ2-1
abundance: many
CDR3aa: CASSSSDGYNEQFF
CDR3nt: TGTGCCAGCAGCTCTTCGGACGGGTACAATGAGCAGTTCTTC

d_gene: NA
v_gene: TRBV6-1
j_gene: TRBJ2-5
abundance: many
CDR3aa: CASGRLRETQYF
CDR3nt: TGTGCCAGCGGCCGCCTACGGGAGACCCAGTACTTC